This TCR beta chain was captured in a study of CD8+CD57+ T cells in acquired aplastic anemia. Study-wide context: The sorted CD4+ and CD8+ cells yielded an average around 3 ug of DNA.

The patients chosen for sequencing had shown expansion of CD8+CD57+ cells (detected by flow cytometry). With no exception, the patients had severe acquired aplastic anemia. This clonotype showed up many times. Germline V CDR1 and CDR2: SGHAT, FQDESV (reference sequence). With 5 bases removed from V and 3 bases from J, the gap between germline ends came to 13 bases. The CDR3 length is 14 residues. Using genomic DNA as the template, TCR beta VDJ and CDR3 profiling was carried out. TCRdb reanalysed the reads using MiXCR and keeps one entry per CDR3 protein. The table lists some 160,000 distinct CDR3 sequences, approximately 51% of them singletons, with around 3.2% in the top ten.

The receptor's source is a human donor with aplastic anemia. V usage is TRBV11-1 and J usage is TRBJ1-2; possibly TRBD1 for D (6 bases). Sequencing was carried out using sorted CD4+, CD8+, or CD8+CD57+ T cells (not recorded which) from PBMCs. Here the CDR3 reads CASSVRGGDYGYTF. CDR3 nucleotide sequence: TGTGCCAGCAGCGTCAGGGGAGGGGACTATGGCTACACCTTC.